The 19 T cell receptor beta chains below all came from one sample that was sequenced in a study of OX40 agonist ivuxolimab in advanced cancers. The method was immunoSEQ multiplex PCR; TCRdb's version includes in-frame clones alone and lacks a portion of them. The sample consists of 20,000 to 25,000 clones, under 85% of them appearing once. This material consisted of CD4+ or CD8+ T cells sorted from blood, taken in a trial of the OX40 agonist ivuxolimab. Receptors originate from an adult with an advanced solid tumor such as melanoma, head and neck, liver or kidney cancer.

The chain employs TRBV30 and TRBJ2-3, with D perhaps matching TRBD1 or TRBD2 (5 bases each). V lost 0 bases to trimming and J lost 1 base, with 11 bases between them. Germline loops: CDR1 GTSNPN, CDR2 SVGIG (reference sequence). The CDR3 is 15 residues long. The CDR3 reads CAWSVLGVGTDTQYF. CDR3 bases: TGTGCCTGGAGTGTACTAGGGGTTGGCACAGATACGCAGTATTTT.

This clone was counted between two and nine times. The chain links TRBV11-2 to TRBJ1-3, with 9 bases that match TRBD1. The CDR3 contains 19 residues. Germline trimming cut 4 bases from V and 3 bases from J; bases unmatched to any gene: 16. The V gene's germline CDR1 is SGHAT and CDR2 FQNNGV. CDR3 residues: CASSSTGGLIPDSGNTIYF. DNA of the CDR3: TGTGCCAGCAGCTCCACAGGGGGCCTTATCCCGGATAGTGGAAACACCATATATTTT. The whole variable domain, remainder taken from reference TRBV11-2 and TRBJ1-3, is EAGVAQSPRYKIIEKRQSVAFWCNPISGHATLYWYQQILGQGPKLLIQFQNNGVVDDSQLPKDRFSAERLKGVDSTLKIQPAKLEDSAVYLCASSSTGGLIPDSGNTIYFGEGSWLTVV.

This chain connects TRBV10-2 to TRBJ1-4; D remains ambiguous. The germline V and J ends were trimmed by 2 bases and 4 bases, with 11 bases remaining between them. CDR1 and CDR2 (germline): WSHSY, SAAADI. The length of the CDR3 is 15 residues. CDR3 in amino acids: CASSEMEGNNEKLFF. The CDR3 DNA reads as TGCGCCAGCAGTGAGATGGAGGGCAATAATGAAAAACTGTTTTTT.

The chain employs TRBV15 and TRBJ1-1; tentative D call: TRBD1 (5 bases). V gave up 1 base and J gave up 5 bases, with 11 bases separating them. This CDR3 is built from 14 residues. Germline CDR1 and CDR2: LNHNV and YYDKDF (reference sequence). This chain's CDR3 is CATSRGRQNTEAFF. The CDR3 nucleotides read TGTGCCACCAGCAGAGGTAGACAGAATACTGAAGCTTTCTTT.

CDR3 loop: CAWRPDREGGRNEKLFF. The CDR3 DNA reads TGTGCCTGGCGCCCAGACAGGGAGGGGGGTAGAAATGAAAAACTGTTTTTT. The chain uses TRBV30 and TRBJ1-4; TRBD1 aligns across 7 bases. CDR3 length: 17 amino acids. CDR1 is GTSNPN and CDR2 is SVGIG in the germline V gene (reference sequence). Unmatched junction bases numbered 17, after V lost 5 bases and J lost 5 bases.

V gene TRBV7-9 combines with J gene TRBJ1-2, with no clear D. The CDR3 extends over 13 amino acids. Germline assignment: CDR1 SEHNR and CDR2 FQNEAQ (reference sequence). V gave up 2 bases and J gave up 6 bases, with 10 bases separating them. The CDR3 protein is CASSLKGEDGYTF. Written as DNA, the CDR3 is TGTGCCAGCAGCTTAAAGGGAGAGGATGGCTACACCTTC.

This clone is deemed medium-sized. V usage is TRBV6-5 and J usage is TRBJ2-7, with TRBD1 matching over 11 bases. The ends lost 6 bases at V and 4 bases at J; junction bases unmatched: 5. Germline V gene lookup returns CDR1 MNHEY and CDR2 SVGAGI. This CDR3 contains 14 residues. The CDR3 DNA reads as TGTGCCAGCAGCGCCGGGACAGGGGGGTACGAGCAGTACTTC. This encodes CASSAGTGGYEQYF.

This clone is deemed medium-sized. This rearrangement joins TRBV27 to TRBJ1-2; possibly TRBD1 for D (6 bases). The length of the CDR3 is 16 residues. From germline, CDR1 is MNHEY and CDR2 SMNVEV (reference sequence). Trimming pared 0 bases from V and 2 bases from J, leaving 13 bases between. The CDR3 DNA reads TGTGCCAGCAGTTTATCCGCAGGGGATCGGAACTATGGCTACACCTTC. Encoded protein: CASSLSAGDRNYGYTF.

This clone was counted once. The CDR3 nucleotides read TGCGCCAGCAGCCAAGACCCCGCGGGGTTTGACACTGAAGCTTTCTTT. Its translation: CASSQDPAGFDTEAFF. The rearrangement links TRBV4-3 to TRBJ1-1; no firm D call. In germline, CDR1 is LGHNA, CDR2 YSLEER. The length of the CDR3 is 16 residues. V lost 0 bases to trimming and J lost 3 bases, with 14 bases between them.

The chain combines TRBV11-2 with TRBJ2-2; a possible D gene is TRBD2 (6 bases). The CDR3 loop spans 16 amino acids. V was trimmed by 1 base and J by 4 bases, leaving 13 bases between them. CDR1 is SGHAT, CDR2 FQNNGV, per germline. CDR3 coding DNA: TGTGCCAGCAGCTTAGTGGCGGGGAGCCGCACCGGGGAGCTGTTTTTT. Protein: CASSLVAGSRTGELFF.

The CDR3: CASSGGHLAPYEQFF. The CDR3 DNA reads TGTGCCAGCAGTGGAGGGCATCTAGCCCCCTATGAGCAGTTCTTC. The genes are TRBV6-1 and TRBJ2-1; tentatively, D is TRBD2 (5 bases). CDR1 MNHNS and CDR2 SASEGT come from the germline V gene. This CDR3 contains 15 residues. Deletions cut 4 bases from V and 8 bases from J, with 18 bases between.

The CDR3 DNA reads TGTGCCAGCAGTTACGGGAGCACGAACACCGGGGAGCTGTTTTTT. Translated, it gives CASSYGSTNTGELFF. The chain has TRBV6-5 and TRBJ2-2, with a weak D call TRBD2 (5 bases). V dropped 2 bases and J dropped 0 bases, with 7 bases sitting between them. The CDR3 extends over 15 amino acids. Germline V gives CDR1 MNHEY, CDR2 SVGAGI.

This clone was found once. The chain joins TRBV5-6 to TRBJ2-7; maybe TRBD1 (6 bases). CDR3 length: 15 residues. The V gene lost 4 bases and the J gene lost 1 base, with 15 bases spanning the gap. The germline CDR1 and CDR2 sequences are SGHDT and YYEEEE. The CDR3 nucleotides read TGTGCCAGCAGCCCCCGGACAGAAGATTCCTACGAGCAGTACTTC. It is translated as CASSPRTEDSYEQYF.

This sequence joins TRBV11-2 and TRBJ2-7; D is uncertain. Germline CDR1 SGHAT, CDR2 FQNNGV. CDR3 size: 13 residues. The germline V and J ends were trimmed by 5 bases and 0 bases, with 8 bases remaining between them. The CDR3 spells CASSHGDSYEQYF. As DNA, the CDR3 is TGTGCCAGCAGCCATGGGGACTCCTACGAGCAGTACTTC. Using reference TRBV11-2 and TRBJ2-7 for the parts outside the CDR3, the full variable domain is EAGVAQSPRYKIIEKRQSVAFWCNPISGHATLYWYQQILGQGPKLLIQFQNNGVVDDSQLPKDRFSAERLKGVDSTLKIQPAKLEDSAVYLCASSHGDSYEQYFGPGTRLTVT.

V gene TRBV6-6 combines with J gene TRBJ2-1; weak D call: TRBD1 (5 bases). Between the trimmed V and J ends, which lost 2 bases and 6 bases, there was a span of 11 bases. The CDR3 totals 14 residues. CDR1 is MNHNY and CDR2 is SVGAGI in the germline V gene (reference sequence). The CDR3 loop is CASSYPAQVNEQFF. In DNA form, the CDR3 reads TGTGCCAGCAGTTACCCCGCACAGGTCAATGAGCAGTTCTTC.

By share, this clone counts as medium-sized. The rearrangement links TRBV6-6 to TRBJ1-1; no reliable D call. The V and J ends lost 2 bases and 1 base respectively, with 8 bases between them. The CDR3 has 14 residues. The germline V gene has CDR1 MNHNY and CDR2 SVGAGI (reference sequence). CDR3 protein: CASSYVSGNTEAFF. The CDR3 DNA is TGTGCCAGCAGTTACGTTTCGGGGAACACTGAAGCTTTCTTT.

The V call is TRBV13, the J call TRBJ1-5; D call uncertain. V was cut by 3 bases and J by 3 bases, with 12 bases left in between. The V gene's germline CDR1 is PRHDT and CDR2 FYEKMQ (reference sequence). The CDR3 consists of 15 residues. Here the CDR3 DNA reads TGTGCCAGCAGCTTGGGTCGGGTTCACAATCAGCCCCAGCATTTT. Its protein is CASSLGRVHNQPQHF.

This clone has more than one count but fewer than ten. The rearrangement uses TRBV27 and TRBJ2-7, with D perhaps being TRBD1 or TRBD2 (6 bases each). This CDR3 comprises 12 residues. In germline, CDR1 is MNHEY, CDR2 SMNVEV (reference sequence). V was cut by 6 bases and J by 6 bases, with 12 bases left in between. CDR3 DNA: TGTGCCAGCAGCTTAGGGGGGACCGAGCAGTACTTC. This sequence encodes CASSLGGTEQYF.

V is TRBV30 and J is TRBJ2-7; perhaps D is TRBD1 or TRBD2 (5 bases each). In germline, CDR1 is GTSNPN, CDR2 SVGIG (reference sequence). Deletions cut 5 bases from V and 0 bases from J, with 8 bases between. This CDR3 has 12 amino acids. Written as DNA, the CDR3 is TGTGCCTGGGGGACGGACTCCTACGAGCAGTACTTC. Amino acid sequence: CAWGTDSYEQYF.